The clone carrying this T cell receptor (beta chain) was counted a few times. Its antigen is undetermined. This entry belongs to a study of T-cell memory formation after mild COVID-19. Across the study: Across donors, TCR clusters were largely donor specific. Whole-study findings and limits: The study found contracting CD4+ clones mainly in CM and EM and contracting CD8+ clones in EMRA.

TCRdb called the 5' RACE reads again in MiXCR, with one record for every CDR3 protein. The sample records under 85,000 distinct CDR3 sequences, roughly 13% being singletons. The CDR3 loop spans 16 amino acids. With 4 bases clipped from V and 0 bases from J, the junction kept 9 bases outside the gene matches. Germline CDR1 is MGHRA and CDR2 is YSYEKL. The sequenced sample was PBMCs or a T cell subset sorted from them (not recorded which). The chain recombines TRBV4-1 with TRBJ2-7; 7 bases map to TRBD2. The sequence was obtained from an adult woman who had mild COVID-19 (a few samples of this study predate the infection). Cell type and time point are not known. The CDR3 loop is CASSPAGRSHSYEQYF. The CDR3, as DNA: TGCGCCAGCAGCCCAGCGGGACGAAGTCACTCCTACGAGCAGTACTTC.